The clone carrying this T cell receptor beta chain showed up just a few times. A read error may account for a junction end that differs from germline. Tagging with unique molecular identifiers was applied to individual cDNA molecules. TCRdb ran MiXCR on the 5' RACE reads and lists one entry per CDR3 protein. The sample lists about 60,000 distinct CDR3 sequences; 10% to 15% were seen once. The record originates from a study of early T cells in non-severe SARS-CoV-2 infection. Across the study: Bulk RNA from unsorted whole blood was sequenced; chains were unpaired.

Germline-derived CDR1 and CDR2 are DFQATT and SNEGSKA (reference sequence). This CDR3 comprises 11 residues. This receptor was taken from an adult who was a healthcare worker with PCR-confirmed SARS-CoV-2 infection or an uninfected control (not recorded which). This chain joins TRBV20-1 and TRBJ2-1, with D possibly matching TRBD2 (5 bases). Material: whole blood. The CDR3 nucleotides read TGCAGTGCCCTAGGTCGGGATGAGCAGCTCTTC. This sequence encodes CSALGRDEQLF.